This T cell receptor (beta chain) was identified in a study of T cell repertoires in cytomegalovirus infection. TCRdb re-called the reads through MiXCR, storing one row per CDR3 protein. The profile shows approximately 1,000,000 distinct CDR3 sequences, approximately 33% of them singletons. This clonotype appeared a few times. Its antigen is as yet unknown. Trimming pared 4 bases from V and 2 bases from J, leaving 13 bases between. The CDR3 is 15 amino acids. The genes are TRBV12-3 or TRBV12-4 and TRBJ2-3, with D perhaps matching TRBD1 or TRBD2 (5 bases each). This receptor was obtained from a human donor in good health (CMV status not recorded). Some clones in this sample may be carry-over from other donors' samples. The sample in question was cultured CD8+ T cells from PBMCs, obtained from culture after CMV antigen stimulation. The CDR3 reads CASSSPGPVTDTQYF. Written as DNA, the CDR3 is TGTGCCAGCAGTTCCCCGGGACCGGTCACAGATACGCAGTATTTT.